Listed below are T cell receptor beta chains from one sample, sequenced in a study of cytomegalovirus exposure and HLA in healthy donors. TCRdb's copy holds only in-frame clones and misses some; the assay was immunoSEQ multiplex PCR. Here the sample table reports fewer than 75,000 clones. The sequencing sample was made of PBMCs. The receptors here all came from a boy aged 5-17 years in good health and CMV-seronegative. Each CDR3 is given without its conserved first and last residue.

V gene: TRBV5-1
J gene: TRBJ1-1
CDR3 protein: ASSYSGTGEMNTEAF

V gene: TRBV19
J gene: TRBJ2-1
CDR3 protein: ASSPGQGAPGNEQF

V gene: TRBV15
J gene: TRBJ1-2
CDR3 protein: ATSRDRYGYT

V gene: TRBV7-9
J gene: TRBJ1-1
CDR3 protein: ASSAPTTGWGDLEAF

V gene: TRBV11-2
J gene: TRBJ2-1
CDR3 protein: ASSYQDNEQF

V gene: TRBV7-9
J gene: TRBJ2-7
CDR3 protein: ASSFESSYEQY

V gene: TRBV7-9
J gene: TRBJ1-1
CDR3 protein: ASRREAEAF

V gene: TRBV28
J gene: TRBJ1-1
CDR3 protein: ASSGTTTEAF

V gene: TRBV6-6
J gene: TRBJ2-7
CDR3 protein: ASIGRGSTLYEQY

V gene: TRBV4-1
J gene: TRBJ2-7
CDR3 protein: ASSLGLAGTYEQY

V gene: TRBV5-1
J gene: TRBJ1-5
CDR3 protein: ASSLDGVTNQPQH

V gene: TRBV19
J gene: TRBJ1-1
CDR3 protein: ASSSGTGGEVNTEAF

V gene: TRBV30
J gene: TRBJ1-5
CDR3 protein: AWSGTGGFQPQH

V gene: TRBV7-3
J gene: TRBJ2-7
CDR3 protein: ASSLLAGPGYEQY

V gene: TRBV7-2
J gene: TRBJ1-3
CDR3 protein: ASSADRSSGNTIY

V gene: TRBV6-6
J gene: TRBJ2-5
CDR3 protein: ASSTIPSGNQETQY

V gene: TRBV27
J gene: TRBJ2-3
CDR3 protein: ASSLMSGLHTQY

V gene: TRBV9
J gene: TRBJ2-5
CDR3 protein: ASSLGRSGETQY

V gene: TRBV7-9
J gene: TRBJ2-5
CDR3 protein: ASSLEGGKTQY

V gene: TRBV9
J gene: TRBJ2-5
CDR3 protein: ASSVKADQETQY

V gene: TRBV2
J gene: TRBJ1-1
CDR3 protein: ASSDGTGTEAF

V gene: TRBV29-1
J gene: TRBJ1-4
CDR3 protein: SVEVGRANEKLF

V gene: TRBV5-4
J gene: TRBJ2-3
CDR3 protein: ASNFAGTRYSTDTQY

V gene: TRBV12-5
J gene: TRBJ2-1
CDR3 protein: ASGLGLAGENEQF